The clone carrying this T cell receptor (beta chain) was observed a few times. Its antigen is not identified. The study ran its PCR with 60 Vbeta and 13 Jbeta primers. Measured with immunoSEQ multiplex PCR; TCRdb has only the in-frame clones, and not every one. The table includes around 67,000 clones, less than 80% detected once. The data were taken from a study of cytomegalovirus exposure and HLA in healthy donors. Study-level findings and limits: DRB1 had the most TCR associations and HLA-C the fewest, a later analysis found, with rates varying by HLA locus. Some public TCRs appeared in many individuals, while most sequences were rare.

Germline CDR1 reads SGHTA; CDR2 reads FQGNSA. The CDR3 extends over 12 amino acids. V shed 6 bases, J shed 10 bases, and the junction held 7 bases outside the gene matches. This TCR came from a woman between 45 and 60 years old in good health and CMV-seronegative. The chain couples TRBV7-2 to TRBJ1-2, with 8 bases matching TRBD1. Sequenced sample: PBMCs. CDR3 sequence (DNA): TGTGCCAGCAGTCTTTGGACAGGGCTCTACACCTTC. It codes for CASSLWTGLYTF.